Sequencing of this TCR beta chain was carried out in a study of CD8 T cells in ankylosing spondylitis. The CDR3 runs 13 residues. V lost 0 bases, J lost 7 bases, and 0 bases stayed unmatched. Construction of TCR beta libraries was performed using quantitative 5'-RACE with molecular barcodes. TCRdb recomputed calls from the 5' RACE reads with MiXCR, one row per CDR3 protein. This sample has fewer than 500,000 distinct CDR3 sequences, with roughly 25% found just once. General study points: Disease-linked clones bore a CD8+ phenotype and were relatively rare in peripheral blood. Some motif variants were previously reported in reactive arthritis synovial fluid and blood. A motif of 7 or 8 highly homologous TCR beta variants was seen as apparently characteristic of ankylosing spondylitis blood.

Only a few counts were recorded for this clonotype. Its antigen is unidentified. Sequencing was done on a sample of blood, either unsorted or a sorted T cell fraction (not recorded which). V gene TRBV12-3 or TRBV12-4 combines with J gene TRBJ2-1; 7 bases fit TRBD2. The receptor comes from a male donor with ankylosing spondylitis. CDR3 coding DNA: TGTGCCAGCAGTTTAGCGCGGGAGAATGAGCAGTTCTTC. Translating gives CASSLARENEQFF.